Detailed here is one T cell receptor (beta chain). The data were obtained in a study of PD-L1 blockade in urothelial cancer. Study summary: Blood analysis was done at 3 weeks (second dose) and 6 weeks after treatment began.

The assay was immunoSEQ multiplex PCR, and TCRdb's table has in-frame clones only and misses some. The sample lists tens of thousands of clones, about 90% seen once, with 4.5% to 7% in the top ten. Germline V gene data show CDR1 as PRHDT and CDR2 as FYEKMQ (reference sequence). This CDR3 has 15 amino acids. The J segment lost 7 bases and the V segment lost 4 bases, leaving 12 bases of the junction unmatched. The receptor was isolated from a woman aged 70-85 years with urothelial cancer. V gene TRBV13 combines with J gene TRBJ2-7; 8 bases are a match to TRBD1. The sequencing used PBMCs, collected around atezolizumab (anti-PD-L1) treatment. CDR3 DNA sequence: TGTGCCAGCAGCTGGGCCGAGGACAGGGTTCATGAGCAGTACTTC. Its translation is CASSWAEDRVHEQYF.